The T cell receptor (beta chain) under discussion was sequenced for a study of regulatory T cells in long-lasting Graves disease. Time point: newly diagnosed GD, antithyroid drugs for less than 3 months. PBMC-extracted RNA yielded the TCR library. Libraries of TCR beta came from iRepertoire HTBI primers plus Arm-PCR of CDR3 regions. TCRdb passed the multiplex PCR reads through MiXCR, listing each CDR3 protein once. The profile shows 550,000 to 700,000 distinct CDR3 sequences, 15% to 20% of them singletons. A few counts support this clonotype. CDR1 and CDR2 from the germline V gene are SGHRS and YFSETQ. The CDR3 has 13 amino acids. The ends were cut back, 4 bases at V and 7 bases at J, with 14 bases in the middle. This sample also belongs to another study, concerning T cells in Graves' hyperthyroidism and ophthalmopathy.

The sequence derives from a man aged 18 to 35 with Graves disease. Sequencing used peripheral blood mononuclear cells (PBMCs), obtained at new diagnosis, from a patient treated with antithyroid drugs. The chain employs TRBV5-1 and TRBJ1-2; D is unclear. The DNA for the CDR3 is TGCGCCAGCAGCGTCCGGGGTGACGGTGGCTACACCTTC. Translated: CASSVRGDGGYTF.